The clone carrying this TCR beta chain occurred a few times. CDR3 length: 15 amino acids. After removal of 6 bases from V and 1 base from J, the junction contained 7 bases not matched to a gene. Per the germline V gene, CDR1 is SGHAT and CDR2 is FQDESV (reference sequence). Here immunoSEQ multiplex PCR was the method, and the copy in TCRdb shows in-frame clones only, minus some. The sample shows under 200,000 clones, roughly four fifths of them seen only once. This record comes from a study of blood T cell repertoires in COVID-19. The sequence was collected from a man between 40 and 49 years old who had recovered from COVID-19. Sequencing was carried out using peripheral blood. The rearrangement uses TRBV11-1 and TRBJ2-5, with 8 bases identical to TRBD1. CDR3 residues: CASRVGQGPQETQYF. The DNA for the CDR3 is TGTGCCAGCAGAGTTGGACAGGGCCCCCAAGAGACCCAGTACTTC. The variable domain in full, completed from reference TRBV11-1 and TRBJ2-5, reads EAEVAQSPRYKITEKSQAVAFWCDPISGHATLYWYRQILGQGPELLVQFQDESVVDDSQLPKDRFSAERLKGVDSTLKIQPAELGDSAMYLCASRVGQGPQETQYFGPGTRLLVL.